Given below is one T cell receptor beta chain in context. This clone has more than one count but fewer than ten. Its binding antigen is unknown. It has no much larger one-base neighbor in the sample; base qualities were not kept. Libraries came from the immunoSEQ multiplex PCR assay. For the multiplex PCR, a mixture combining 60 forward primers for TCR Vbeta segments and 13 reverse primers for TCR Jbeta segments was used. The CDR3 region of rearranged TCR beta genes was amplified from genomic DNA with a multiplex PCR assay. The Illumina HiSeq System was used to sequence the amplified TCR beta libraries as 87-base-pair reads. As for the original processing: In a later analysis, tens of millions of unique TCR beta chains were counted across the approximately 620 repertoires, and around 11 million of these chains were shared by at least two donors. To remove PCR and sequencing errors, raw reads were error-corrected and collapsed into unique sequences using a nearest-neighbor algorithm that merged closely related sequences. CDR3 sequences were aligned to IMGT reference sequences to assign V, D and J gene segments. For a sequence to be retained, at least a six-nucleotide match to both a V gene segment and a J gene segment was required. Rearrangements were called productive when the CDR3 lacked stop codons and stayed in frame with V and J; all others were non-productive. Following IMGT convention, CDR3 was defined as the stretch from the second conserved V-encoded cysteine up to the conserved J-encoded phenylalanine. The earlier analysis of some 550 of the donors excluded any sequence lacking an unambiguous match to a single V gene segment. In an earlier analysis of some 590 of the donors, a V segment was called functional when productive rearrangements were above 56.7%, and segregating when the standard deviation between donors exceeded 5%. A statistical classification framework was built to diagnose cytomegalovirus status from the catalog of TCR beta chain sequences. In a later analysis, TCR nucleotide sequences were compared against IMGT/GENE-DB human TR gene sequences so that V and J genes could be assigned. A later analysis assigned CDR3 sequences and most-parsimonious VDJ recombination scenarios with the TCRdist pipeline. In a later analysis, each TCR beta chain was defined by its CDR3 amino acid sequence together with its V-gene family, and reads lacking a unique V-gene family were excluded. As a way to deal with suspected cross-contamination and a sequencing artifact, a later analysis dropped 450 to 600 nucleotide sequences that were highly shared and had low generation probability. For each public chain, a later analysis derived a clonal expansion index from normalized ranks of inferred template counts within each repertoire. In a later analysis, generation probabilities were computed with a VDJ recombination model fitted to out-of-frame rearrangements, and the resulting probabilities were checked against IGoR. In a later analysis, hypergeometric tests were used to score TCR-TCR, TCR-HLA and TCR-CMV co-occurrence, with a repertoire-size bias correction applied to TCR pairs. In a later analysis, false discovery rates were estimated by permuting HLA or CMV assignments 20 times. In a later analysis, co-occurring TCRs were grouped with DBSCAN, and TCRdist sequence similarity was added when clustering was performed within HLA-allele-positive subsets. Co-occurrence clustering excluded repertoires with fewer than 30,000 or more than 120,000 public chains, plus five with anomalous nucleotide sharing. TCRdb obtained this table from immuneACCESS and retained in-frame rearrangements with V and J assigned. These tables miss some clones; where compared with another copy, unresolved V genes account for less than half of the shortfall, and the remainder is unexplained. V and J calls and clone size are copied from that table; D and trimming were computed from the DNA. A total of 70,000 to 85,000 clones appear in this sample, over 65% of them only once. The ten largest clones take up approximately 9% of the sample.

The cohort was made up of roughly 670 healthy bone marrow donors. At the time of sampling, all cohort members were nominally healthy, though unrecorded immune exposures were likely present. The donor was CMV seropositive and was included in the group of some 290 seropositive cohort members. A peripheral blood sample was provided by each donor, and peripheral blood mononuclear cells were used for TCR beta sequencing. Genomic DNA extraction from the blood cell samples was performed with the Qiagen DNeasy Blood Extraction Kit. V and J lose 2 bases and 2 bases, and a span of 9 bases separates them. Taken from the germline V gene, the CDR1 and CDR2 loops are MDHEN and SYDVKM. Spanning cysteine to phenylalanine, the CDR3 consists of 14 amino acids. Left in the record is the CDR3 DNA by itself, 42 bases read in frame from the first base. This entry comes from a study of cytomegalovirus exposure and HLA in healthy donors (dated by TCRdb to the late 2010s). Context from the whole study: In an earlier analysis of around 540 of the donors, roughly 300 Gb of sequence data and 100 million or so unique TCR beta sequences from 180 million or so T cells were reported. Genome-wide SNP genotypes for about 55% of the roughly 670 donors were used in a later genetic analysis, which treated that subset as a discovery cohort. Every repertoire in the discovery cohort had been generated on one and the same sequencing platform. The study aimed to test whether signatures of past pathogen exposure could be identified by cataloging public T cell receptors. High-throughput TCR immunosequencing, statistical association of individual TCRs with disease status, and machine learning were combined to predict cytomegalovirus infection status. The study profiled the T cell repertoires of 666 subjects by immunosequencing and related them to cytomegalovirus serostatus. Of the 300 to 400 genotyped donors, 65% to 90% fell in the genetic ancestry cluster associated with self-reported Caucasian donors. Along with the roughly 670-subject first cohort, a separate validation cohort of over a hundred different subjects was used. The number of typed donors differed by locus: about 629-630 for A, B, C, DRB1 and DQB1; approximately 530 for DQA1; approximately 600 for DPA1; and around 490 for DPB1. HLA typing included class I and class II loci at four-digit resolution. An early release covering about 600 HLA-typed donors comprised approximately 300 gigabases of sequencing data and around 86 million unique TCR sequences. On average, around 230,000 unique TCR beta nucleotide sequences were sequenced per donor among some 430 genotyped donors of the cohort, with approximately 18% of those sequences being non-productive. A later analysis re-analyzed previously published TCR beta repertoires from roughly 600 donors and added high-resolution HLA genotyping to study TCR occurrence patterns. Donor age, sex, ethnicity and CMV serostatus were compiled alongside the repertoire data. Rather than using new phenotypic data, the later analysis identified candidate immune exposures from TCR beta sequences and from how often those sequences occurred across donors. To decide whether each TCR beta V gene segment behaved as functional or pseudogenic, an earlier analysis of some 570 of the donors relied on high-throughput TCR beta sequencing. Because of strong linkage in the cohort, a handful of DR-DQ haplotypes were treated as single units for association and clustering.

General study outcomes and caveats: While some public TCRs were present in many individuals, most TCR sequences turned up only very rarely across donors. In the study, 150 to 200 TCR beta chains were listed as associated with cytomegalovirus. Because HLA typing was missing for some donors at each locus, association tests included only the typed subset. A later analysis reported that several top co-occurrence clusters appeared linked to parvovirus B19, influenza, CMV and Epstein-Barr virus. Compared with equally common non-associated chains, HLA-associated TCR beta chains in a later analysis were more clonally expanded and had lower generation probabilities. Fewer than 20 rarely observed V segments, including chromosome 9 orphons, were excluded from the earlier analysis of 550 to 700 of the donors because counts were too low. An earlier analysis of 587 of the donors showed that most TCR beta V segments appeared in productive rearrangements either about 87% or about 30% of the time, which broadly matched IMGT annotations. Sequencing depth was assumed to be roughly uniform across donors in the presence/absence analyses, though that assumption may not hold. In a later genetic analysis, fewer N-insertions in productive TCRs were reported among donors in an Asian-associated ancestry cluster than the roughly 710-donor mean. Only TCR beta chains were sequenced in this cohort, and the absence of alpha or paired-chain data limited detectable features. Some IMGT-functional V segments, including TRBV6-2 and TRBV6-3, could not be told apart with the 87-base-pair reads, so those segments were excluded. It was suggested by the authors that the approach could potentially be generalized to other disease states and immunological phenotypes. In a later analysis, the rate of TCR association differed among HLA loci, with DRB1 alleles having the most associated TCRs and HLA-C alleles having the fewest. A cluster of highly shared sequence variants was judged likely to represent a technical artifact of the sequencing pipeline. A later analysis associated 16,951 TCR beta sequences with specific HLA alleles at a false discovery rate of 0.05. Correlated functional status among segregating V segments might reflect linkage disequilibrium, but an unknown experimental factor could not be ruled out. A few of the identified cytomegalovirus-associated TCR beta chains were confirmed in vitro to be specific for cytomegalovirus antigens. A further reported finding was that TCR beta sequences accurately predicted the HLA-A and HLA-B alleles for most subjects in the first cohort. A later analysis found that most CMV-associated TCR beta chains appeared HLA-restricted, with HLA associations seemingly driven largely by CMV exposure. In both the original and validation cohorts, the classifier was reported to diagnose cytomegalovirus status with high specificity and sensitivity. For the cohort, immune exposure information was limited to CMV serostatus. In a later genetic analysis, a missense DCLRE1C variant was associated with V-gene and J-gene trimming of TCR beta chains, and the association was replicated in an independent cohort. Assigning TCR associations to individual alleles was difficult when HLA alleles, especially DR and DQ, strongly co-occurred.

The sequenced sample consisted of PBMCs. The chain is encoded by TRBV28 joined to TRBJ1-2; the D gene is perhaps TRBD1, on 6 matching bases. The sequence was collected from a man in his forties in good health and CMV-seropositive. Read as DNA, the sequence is TGTGCCAGCAGTTTACAGGGGCTGAACTATGGCTACACCTTC. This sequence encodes CASSLQGLNYGYTF.